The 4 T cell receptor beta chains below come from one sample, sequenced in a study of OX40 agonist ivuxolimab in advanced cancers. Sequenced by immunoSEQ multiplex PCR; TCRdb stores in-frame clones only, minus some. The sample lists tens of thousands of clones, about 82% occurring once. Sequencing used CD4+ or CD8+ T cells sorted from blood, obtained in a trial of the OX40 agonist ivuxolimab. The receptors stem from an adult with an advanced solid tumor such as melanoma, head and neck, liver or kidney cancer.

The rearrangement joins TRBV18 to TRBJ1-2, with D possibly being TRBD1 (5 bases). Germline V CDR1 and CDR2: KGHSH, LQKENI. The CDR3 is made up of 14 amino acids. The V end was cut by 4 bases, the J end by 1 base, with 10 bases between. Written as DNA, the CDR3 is TGTGCCAGCTCACTTCGGGGGGATAACTATGGCTACACCTTC. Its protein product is CASSLRGDNYGYTF.

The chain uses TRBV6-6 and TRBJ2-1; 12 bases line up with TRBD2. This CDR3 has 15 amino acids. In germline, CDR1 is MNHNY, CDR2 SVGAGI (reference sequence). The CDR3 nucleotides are TGTGCGACTAGCGGGGGTAGGGGCTCCTACAATGAGCAGTTCTTC. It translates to CATSGGRGSYNEQFF.

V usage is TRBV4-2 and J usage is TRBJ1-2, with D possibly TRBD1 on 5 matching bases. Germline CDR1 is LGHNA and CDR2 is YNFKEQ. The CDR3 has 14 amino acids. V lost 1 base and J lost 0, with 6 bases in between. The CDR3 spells CASSQAGSNYGYTF. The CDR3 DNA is TGTGCCAGCAGCCAAGCAGGGTCTAACTATGGCTACACCTTC.

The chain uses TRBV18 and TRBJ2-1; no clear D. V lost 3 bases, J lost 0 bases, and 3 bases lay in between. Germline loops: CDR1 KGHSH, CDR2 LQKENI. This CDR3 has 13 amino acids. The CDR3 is CASSPPSYNEQFF. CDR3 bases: TGTGCCAGCTCACCCCCCTCCTACAATGAGCAGTTCTTC.